These 17 T cell receptor beta chains were all obtained from the same sample, sequenced in a study of blood T cell repertoires in COVID-19 (dated by TCRdb to 2018 to 2020). The library was obtained by the immunoSEQ multiplex PCR assay. What TCRdb holds here is the immuneACCESS table cut down to in-frame rearrangements. Part of the clones is not present; checked against another copy, under half of the missing clones reflect an unresolved V gene, and the others are unexplained. This sample lists roughly 100,000 clones; about four fifths were detected once. Of the sample, 15% is held by the ten largest clones. Sequencing was carried out using peripheral blood. Receptor source: a woman older than 75 with acute or convalescent COVID-19.

The chain links TRBV6-1 to TRBJ2-1; TRBD1 agrees at 11 bases. This CDR3 is built from 16 residues. Trimming at V came to 4 bases and at J to 0 bases, leaving 2 bases not matched to a gene. Germline lookup yields CDR1 MNHNS and CDR2 SASEGT. CDR3 sequence: CASSGGQGVSYNEQFF. DNA of the CDR3: TGTGCCAGCAGTGGGGGACAGGGGGTCTCCTACAATGAGCAGTTCTTC.

J is TRBJ1-5 and V is TRBV2; TRBD1 matches at 8 bases. The CDR3 has 15 residues. The V gene's germline CDR1 is SNHLY and CDR2 FYNNEI. Losses at the gene ends were 5 bases for V and 7 bases for J; bases not matched to a gene: 10. Here the CDR3 DNA reads TGTGCCAGCAGTTCCCGACAGGGGCGGGGGCAGCCCCAGCATTTT. Protein product: CASSSRQGRGQPQHF.

This chain joins TRBV19 and TRBJ1-2; 7 nucleotides match TRBD1. CDR3 length: 16 residues. Germline V gene lookup returns CDR1 LNHDA and CDR2 SQIVND (reference sequence). The V segment lost 5 bases and the J segment 0 bases; nucleotides outside the gene matches: 9. The CDR3 spells CASSAGGQQANYGYTF. In DNA, the CDR3 is TGTGCCAGTAGTGCTGGGGGACAGCAAGCTAACTATGGCTACACCTTC.

The J gene is TRBJ2-5, the V gene TRBV5-6; 9 bases align to TRBD1. The V segment lost 7 bases and the J segment 0 bases; nucleotides outside the gene matches: 7. CDR3 length: 15 amino acids. From germline, CDR1 is SGHDT and CDR2 YYEEEE. DNA of the CDR3: TGTGCCAGCGATGGGACAGGGAAGAACCAAGAGACCCAGTACTTC. This codes for CASDGTGKNQETQYF.

The chain combines TRBV5-1 with TRBJ2-3, with TRBD1 matching 11 bases. Germline V gene data show CDR1 as SGHRS and CDR2 as YFSETQ. This CDR3 has 15 residues. Trimming at V came to 4 bases and at J to 4 bases, leaving 5 bases not matched to a gene. CDR3 amino acids: CASSPGQGAADTQYF. CDR3 DNA: TGCGCCAGCAGCCCCGGACAGGGGGCGGCAGATACGCAGTATTTT.

The chain couples TRBV19 to TRBJ1-6, with D unclear. Germline V gene sequence: CDR1 LNHDA, CDR2 SQIVND (reference sequence). The CDR3 runs 16 residues. The V end was cut by 5 bases, the J end by 0 bases, with 11 bases between. The CDR3 DNA is TGTGCCAGTAGTTCGTTTGGGAGCTCCTATAATTCACCCCTCCACTTT. Amino acids: CASSSFGSSYNSPLHF.

The chain uses TRBV12-5 and TRBJ2-3; 14 bases fit TRBD2. Germline loops: CDR1 LGHNT, CDR2 FRNRAP. Germline trimming cut 6 bases from V and 4 bases from J; bases unmatched to any gene: 9. The CDR3 has 17 amino acids. The CDR3 region has the DNA TGTGCTAGTGGCCCGACTAGCGGGAGGGAAGGGGCAGATACGCAGTATTTT. As protein: CASGPTSGREGADTQYF. Looking up the rest from reference TRBV12-5 and TRBJ2-3 gives the full variable domain: DARVTQTPRHKVTEMGQEVTMRCQPILGHNTVFWYRQTMMQGLELLAYFRNRAPLDDSGMPKDRFSAEMPDATLATLKIQPSEPRDSAVYFCASGPTSGREGADTQYFGPGTRLTVL.

This CDR3 reads CASSLQTGGYGYTF. CDR3 DNA: TGTGCCAGCAGCTTACAGACAGGGGGCTATGGCTACACCTTC. The chain couples TRBV7-9 to TRBJ1-2; 9 bases align to TRBD1. The junction had 2 bases not matched to a gene; V was cut back by 2 bases and J by 4 bases. The CDR3 is made up of 14 amino acids. Germline assignment: CDR1 SEHNR and CDR2 FQNEAQ (reference sequence).

This chain connects TRBV27 to TRBJ1-2, with TRBD1 matching over 8 bases. CDR1 is MNHEY and CDR2 is SMNVEV in the germline V gene (reference sequence). The trim removed 6 bases at V and 8 bases at J, leaving 8 bases unmatched. This CDR3 has 13 residues. DNA for the CDR3: TGTGCCAGCAGGACAGACAGGGGAAGGGGCTACACCTTC. It encodes CASRTDRGRGYTF.

This chain uses TRBV2 with TRBJ2-2; 7 nucleotides agree with TRBD2. The V gene's germline CDR1 is SNHLY and CDR2 FYNNEI. J lost 5 bases, V lost 4 bases, and 13 bases had no gene match. There are 17 residues in the CDR3. CDR3 amino acids: CASSGLAGVSKTGELFF. CDR3 nucleotide sequence: TGTGCCAGCAGTGGCCTCGCGGGAGTATCCAAGACCGGGGAGCTGTTTTTT.

This clone turned up a few times. The rearrangement links TRBV5-4 to TRBJ1-2; 7 bases align to TRBD1. The CDR3 runs 15 residues. Germline CDR1 and CDR2: SGHNT and YYREEE (reference sequence). V lost 4 bases to trimming and J lost 4 bases; unmatched junction nucleotides: 10. The CDR3, as DNA: TGTGCCAGCAGCCCCGGGGGACAGACCATCTATGGCTACACCTTC. Its translation is CASSPGGQTIYGYTF.

The gene calls are TRBV7-2 and TRBJ2-3; D may be TRBD1 (5 bases). V was clipped by 1 base and J by 4 bases, with 6 bases between them. The CDR3 is 13 amino acids. Germline CDR1 and CDR2: SGHTA and FQGNSA. CDR3: CASSLVRADTQYF. DNA of the CDR3: TGTGCCAGCAGCTTAGTCAGGGCAGATACGCAGTATTTT.

V usage is TRBV10-3 and J usage is TRBJ1-2, with 7 bases matching TRBD1. The germline CDR1 and CDR2 sequences are ENHRY and SYGVKD. The junction had 6 bases not matched to a gene; V was cut back by 6 bases and J by 2 bases. The CDR3 contains 14 residues. The CDR3 DNA is TGTGCCATCAGGGAACTGGACAGGAACTATGGCTACACCTTC. Amino acids: CAIRELDRNYGYTF.

This chain links TRBV2 with TRBJ1-5; D is unclear. V was clipped by 3 bases and J by 1 base, with 4 bases between them. Germline V lookup: CDR1 SNHLY, CDR2 FYNNEI. CDR3 length: 13 residues. CDR3 sequence: CASSDRSNQPQHF. CDR3 nucleotides: TGTGCCAGCAGTGACAGAAGCAATCAGCCCCAGCATTTT.

This clone has only one observation. The rearrangement links TRBV25-1 to TRBJ1-1, with a weak D call TRBD1 (6 bases). The CDR3 loop spans 15 amino acids. The V end lost 4 bases, the J end lost 1 base, and 13 bases lay between the germline ends. Germline values: CDR1 MGHDK, CDR2 SYGVNS. CDR3 in amino acids: CASSGFTGPNTEAFF. The CDR3 DNA sequence: TGTGCCAGCAGTGGATTCACAGGGCCGAACACTGAAGCTTTCTTT.

This chain uses TRBV10-3 with TRBJ2-2, with 11 bases aligning to TRBD2. The CDR3 covers 15 residues. Unmatched junction bases numbered 4, after V lost 6 bases and J lost 4 bases. Germline loops: CDR1 ENHRY, CDR2 SYGVKD. The CDR3 protein is CAISPTSGTTGELFF. CDR3 sequence (DNA): TGTGCCATCAGCCCGACTAGCGGGACCACCGGGGAGCTGTTTTTT.

This sequence joins TRBV9 and TRBJ2-1; 10 positions match TRBD1. Germline loops: CDR1 SGDLS, CDR2 YYNGEE. V shed 4 bases and J 8 bases; nucleotides not matched to a gene: 12. The CDR3 covers 16 residues. The CDR3 loop reads CASSPLRGQGTDEQFF. CDR3 DNA: TGTGCCAGCAGCCCGCTACGGGGACAGGGGACCGATGAGCAGTTCTTC.